The 16 T cell receptor beta chains reported below all come from one sample, sequenced in a study of OX40 agonist ivuxolimab in advanced cancers. To prepare the library, the immunoSEQ multiplex PCR assay was applied. TCRdb re-hosts the immuneACCESS table, in-frame sequences only. Its copies lack some clones; in the studies checked, an unresolved V gene accounts for under half of them, and the cause for the rest is not known. This sample comprises roughly 73,000 clones, 84% of them detected only once. The ten largest clones add up to roughly 2% of the sample. Sequences were derived from CD4+ or CD8+ T cells sorted from blood, sampled in a trial of the OX40 agonist ivuxolimab. Receptors originate from an adult with an advanced solid tumor such as melanoma, head and neck, liver or kidney cancer.

This clone came up once. The V call is TRBV7-2, the J call TRBJ1-1; D gene ambiguous. The CDR3 has 15 residues. V gave up 1 base and J gave up 3 bases, with 12 bases separating them. CDR1 and CDR2 (germline): SGHTA, FQGNSA. CDR3 sequence (DNA): TGTGCCAGCAGCTTAGTAGGAGGCGGACACACTGAAGCTTTCTTT. Amino acids: CASSLVGGGHTEAFF.

This rearrangement joins TRBV7-9 to TRBJ1-1, with TRBD1 as a possible D gene (5 bases). V was cut by 3 bases and J by 10 bases, with 24 bases left in between. Germline V gives CDR1 SEHNR, CDR2 FQNEAQ (reference sequence). The CDR3 runs 16 residues. Written as DNA, the CDR3 is TGTGCCAGCAGCTTGTCCCGACCTGGCGGATCTCAGGGAGCTTTCTTT. This sequence encodes CASSLSRPGGSQGAFF.

The count of this clone is one. The rearrangement joins TRBV9 to TRBJ2-6; no firm D call. V was shortened by 3 bases and J by 0 bases, with 10 bases between the two germline ends. The CDR3 contains 16 residues. Germline loops: CDR1 SGDLS, CDR2 YYNGEE. The chain's CDR3 is CASSARHRSGANVLTF. As DNA, the CDR3 is TGTGCCAGCAGCGCCCGACACCGCTCTGGGGCCAACGTCCTGACTTTC. The whole variable domain, filled in from reference TRBV9 and TRBJ2-6, reads DSGVTQTPKHLITATGQRVTLRCSPRSGDLSVYWYQQSLDQGLQFLIQYYNGEERAKGNILERFSAQQFPDLHSELNLSSLELGDSALYFCASSARHRSGANVLTFGAGSRLTVL.

This chain joins TRBV6-5 and TRBJ2-7, with 7 bases matching TRBD1. The ends lost 2 bases at V and 5 bases at J; junction bases unmatched: 3. This CDR3 comprises 13 residues. CDR1 and CDR2 (germline): MNHEY, SVGAGI. DNA of the CDR3: TGTGCCAGCAGTTACGACAGGGTCAACGAGCAGTACTTC. Encoded protein: CASSYDRVNEQYF.

V and J are TRBV21-1 and TRBJ1-3. TRBV21-1 is labeled a pseudogene. The CDR3 sequence is 17 residues long. The CDR3 loop is CASSNGGHRSSGNTIYF. DNA for the CDR3: TGTGCCAGCAGCAATGGAGGACACCGGAGCTCTGGAAACACCATATATTTT.

The chain couples TRBV30 to TRBJ1-3; D call uncertain. Between the trimmed V and J ends, which lost 1 base and 0 bases, there was a span of 13 bases. Germline lookup yields CDR1 GTSNPN and CDR2 SVGIG (reference sequence). The CDR3 contains 16 residues. This CDR3 is CAWSDFEAISGNTIYF. CDR3 in DNA: TGTGCCTGGAGTGATTTTGAGGCAATCTCTGGAAACACCATATATTTT.

The genes are TRBV9 and TRBJ1-1; no reliable D call. Trimming left V 0 bases short and J 4 bases short, with 7 bases between. The germline CDR1 and CDR2 sequences are SGDLS and YYNGEE. The CDR3 runs 13 residues. The CDR3 sequence: CASSVGQSTEAFF. DNA of the CDR3: TGTGCCAGCAGCGTAGGGCAGAGCACTGAAGCTTTCTTT.

The chain links TRBV7-2 to TRBJ1-1; D ambiguous. Trimming removed 5 bases at V and 6 bases at J, with 13 bases between. The CDR3 sequence is 13 residues long. CDR1 SGHTA and CDR2 FQGNSA come from the germline V gene. The CDR3 DNA reads as TGTGCCAGCAGCACGTGGGGAGGGCCTGAAGCTTTCTTT. Translating gives CASSTWGGPEAFF.

This clone showed up just a few times. The junction differs from germline at one of its ends, possibly a read error. This chain uses TRBV11-1 with TRBJ2-7, with 9 bases lining up with TRBD1. Germline V gene lookup returns CDR1 SGHAT and CDR2 FQDESV (reference sequence). The CDR3 consists of 13 residues. The CDR3 DNA is TGTGCCAGCAGCTCCGGGACACAGGGGGCGTGGGACTTC. Translating gives CASSSGTQGAWDF.

This chain joins TRBV28 and TRBJ2-7; 9 bases are a match to TRBD2. V was pared by 2 bases and J by 7 bases, with 12 bases of the junction left unmatched. Germline-derived CDR1 and CDR2 are MDHEN and SYDVKM. The CDR3 is 16 residues long. DNA of the CDR3: TGTGCCAGCAGTTTAACGGTTCTAGCGGGATCGGGTGAGCAGTACTTC. The encoded protein is CASSLTVLAGSGEQYF.

This clone has just a few counts. The chain couples TRBV15 to TRBJ2-1; TRBD2 might be the D (5 bases). Looked up from germline, CDR1 is LNHNV and CDR2 is YYDKDF (reference sequence). V was cut by 10 bases and J by 0 bases, with 16 bases left in between. The CDR3 extends over 15 amino acids. The CDR3 loop reads CAILGRRSSYNEQFF. CDR3 bases: TGTGCCATCCTAGGACGGAGGAGCTCCTACAATGAGCAGTTCTTC.

J is TRBJ2-1 and V is TRBV9; the D is unclear. The CDR3 covers 13 residues. The V gene lost 0 bases and the J gene lost 10 bases, with 11 bases spanning the gap. In germline, CDR1 is SGDLS, CDR2 YYNGEE. Here the CDR3 reads CASSVALAHEQFF. CDR3 DNA sequence: TGTGCCAGCAGCGTAGCTTTGGCGCACGAGCAGTTCTTC.

The J gene is TRBJ1-6, the V gene TRBV28, with D uncertain. The ends were cut back, 8 bases at V and 5 bases at J, with 7 bases in the middle. The CDR3 is 12 residues long. Germline CDR1 reads MDHEN; CDR2 reads SYDVKM. CDR3 region: CASRVDNSPLHF. CDR3 DNA: TGTGCCAGCCGAGTTGATAATTCACCCCTCCACTTT. The whole variable domain, remainder taken from reference TRBV28 and TRBJ1-6, is DVKVTQSSRYLVKRTGEKVFLECVQDMDHENMFWYRQDPGLGLRLIYFSYDVKMKEKGDIPEGYSVSREKKERFSLILESASTNQTSMYLCASRVDNSPLHFGNGTRLTVT.

The chain joins TRBV6-1 to TRBJ2-5, with 9 bases fitting TRBD1. This CDR3 has 16 residues. J gave up 6 bases and V 2 bases, and 10 bases lay outside the gene matches. CDR1 is MNHNS and CDR2 is SASEGT in the germline V gene. The CDR3 DNA reads as TGTGCCAGCAGTGAACGGATGGGACAGGGCTACCAGACCCAGTACTTC. It specifies CASSERMGQGYQTQYF.

V and J are TRBV9 and TRBJ1-3; D remains ambiguous. CDR3 size: 15 residues. Germline V lookup: CDR1 SGDLS, CDR2 YYNGEE. V lost 5 bases and J 0 bases, leaving 12 bases between the germline ends. CDR3 sequence reads: CASSLDGVSGNTIYF. CDR3 DNA sequence: TGTGCCAGCAGTCTAGACGGAGTCTCTGGAAACACCATATATTTT.

This chain joins TRBV7-2 and TRBJ2-2; D unclear. CDR1 and CDR2 from the germline V gene are SGHTA and FQGNSA. This CDR3 is 14 amino acids long. The V gene lost 1 base and the J gene lost 2 bases, with 5 bases spanning the gap. CDR3: CASSLVRNTGELFF. The CDR3, as DNA: TGTGCCAGCAGCTTAGTCCGAAACACCGGGGAGCTGTTTTTT.